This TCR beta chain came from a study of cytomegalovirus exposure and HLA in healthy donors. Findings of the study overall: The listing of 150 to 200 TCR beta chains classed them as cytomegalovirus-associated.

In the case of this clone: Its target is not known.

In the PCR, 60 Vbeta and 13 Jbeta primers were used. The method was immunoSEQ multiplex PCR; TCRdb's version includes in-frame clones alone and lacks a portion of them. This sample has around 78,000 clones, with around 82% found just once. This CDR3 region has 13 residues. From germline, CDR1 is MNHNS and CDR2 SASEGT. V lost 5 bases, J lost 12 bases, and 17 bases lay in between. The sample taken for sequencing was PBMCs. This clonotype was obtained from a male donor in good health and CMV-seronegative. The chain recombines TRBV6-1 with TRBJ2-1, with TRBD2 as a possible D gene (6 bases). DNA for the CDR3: TGTGCCAGCAGTAATCCGGGGGTACGCTCGCAGTTCTTC. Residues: CASSNPGVRSQFF.